The 22 T cell receptor beta chains reported below all come from one sample, sequenced in a study of low-dose radiotherapy and immunotherapy resistance in tumors. Alpha- and beta-chain coverage of first-strand cDNA came from TRAV- and TRBV-specific primers. With a constant-region primer and a V-primer adapter, TCRs were subjected to 20 PCR cycles of amplification. Each CDR3 protein is one row after TCRdb ran MiXCR on the reads. The sample holds tens of thousands of distinct CDR3 sequences, roughly a sixth seen once. The time point here: before trial treatment. Material: PBMCs, obtained before treatment. These receptors originate from a male donor with prostate cancer.

This clonotype was counted at least ten times. This chain connects TRBV12-3 or TRBV12-4 to TRBJ2-1; 8 positions match TRBD2. The junction had 7 bases not matched to a gene; V was cut back by 4 bases and J by 8 bases. CDR3 size: 14 residues. The CDR3 coding sequence is TGTGCCAGCAGTTCGGGGGGGCCGAGAGATGAGCAGTTCTTC. As protein: CASSSGGPRDEQFF.

This clonotype was seen many times. This sequence joins TRBV6-2 or TRBV6-3 and TRBJ2-5, with 7 bases fitting TRBD2. V dropped 2 bases and J dropped 4; count of bases not matched to a gene: 4. The CDR3 contains 14 residues. Germline V CDR1 and CDR2: MNHEY, SVGEGT. The CDR3 loop reads CASSYGGERETQYF. The CDR3 nucleotides are TGTGCCAGCAGTTACGGGGGGGAACGAGAGACCCAGTACTTC.

This clonotype was counted at least ten times. V and J are TRBV19 and TRBJ1-5, with TRBD1 matching 9 bases. The CDR3 totals 14 residues. J gave up 6 bases and V 8 bases, and 8 bases lay outside the gene matches. The germline CDR1 and CDR2 sequences are LNHDA and SQIVND (reference sequence). CDR3 sequence reads: CASRGTGGGQPQHF. CDR3 nucleotide sequence: TGTGCCAGTCGAGGAACAGGGGGCGGTCAGCCCCAGCATTTT.

The table lists this clonotype with a few counts. The rearrangement links TRBV4-1 to TRBJ2-7; D remains unclear. Germline V lookup: CDR1 MGHRA, CDR2 YSYEKL. V was clipped by 1 base and J by 5 bases, with 9 bases between them. CDR3 length equals 13 residues. The CDR3 loop reads CASSQGLRNEQYF. The CDR3 DNA sequence: TGCGCCAGCAGCCAAGGGCTCAGAAACGAGCAGTACTTC.

In this sample, this clonotype turned up many times. The V and J genes are TRBV2 and TRBJ2-7, with TRBD1 identical over 7 bases. With V trimmed by 5 bases and J by 5 bases, 9 bases remained unmatched. The CDR3 runs to 14 residues. Germline V gives CDR1 SNHLY, CDR2 FYNNEI. The CDR3 region has the DNA TGTGCCAGCAGTAGACAGGGAAGTTCACACGAGCAGTACTTC. Protein product: CASSRQGSSHEQYF.

The rearrangement links TRBV20-1 to TRBJ1-5, with D possibly matching TRBD1 (6 bases). V lost 0 bases to trimming and J lost 4 bases, with 19 bases between them. CDR1 and CDR2 (germline): DFQATT, SNEGSKA (reference sequence). The CDR3 runs 17 residues. The CDR3 DNA follows: TGCAGTGCTAGAGACCTCGGACAGCCGCGGGTTAATCAGCCCCAGCATTTT. This sequence encodes CSARDLGQPRVNQPQHF.

This clonotype was recorded at least ten times. This rearrangement joins TRBV7-8 to TRBJ2-5; TRBD1 matches 7 bases. The germline V gene encodes CDR1 SGHVS and CDR2 FQNEAQ. V shed 3 bases, J shed 3 bases, and the junction held 7 bases outside the gene matches. The CDR3 is 15 amino acids. The CDR3 sequence: CASSLNRGIEETQYF. The CDR3 region has the DNA TGTGCCAGCAGCTTGAACAGGGGAATAGAAGAGACCCAGTACTTC. The full variable domain, its missing parts supplied by reference TRBV7-8 and TRBJ2-5, is GAGVSQSPRYKVAKRGQDVALRCDPISGHVSLFWYQQALGQGPEFLTYFQNEAQLDKSGLPSDRFFAERPEGSVSTLKIQRTQQEDSAVYLCASSLNRGIEETQYFGPGTRLLVL.

This clonotype was found many times. V gene TRBV18 combines with J gene TRBJ1-5; no clear D. Trimming removed 3 bases at V and 4 bases at J, with 4 bases between. This CDR3 spans 12 amino acids. Germline CDR1 reads KGHSH; CDR2 reads LQKENI. DNA for the CDR3: TGTGCCAGCTCACCCACTAATCAGCCCCAGCATTTT. Amino acid sequence: CASSPTNQPQHF. Together with reference TRBV18 and TRBJ1-5, the CDR3 gives the full variable domain: NAGVMQNPRHLVRRRGQEARLRCSPMKGHSHVYWYRQLPEEGLKFMVYLQKENIIDESGMPKERFSAEFPKEGPSILRIQQVVRGDSAAYFCASSPTNQPQHFGDGTRLSIL.

This clonotype was recorded many times. The chain has TRBV20-1 and TRBJ2-5; D remains unclear. The germline V and J ends were trimmed by 4 bases and 1 base, with 13 bases remaining between them. The germline gives CDR1 DFQATT, CDR2 SNEGSKA (reference sequence). The CDR3 loop spans 14 amino acids. The CDR3 bases are TGCAGTGCTAAAAACAGCAGAAGCCAAGAGACCCAGTACTTC. Its translation: CSAKNSRSQETQYF.

This clonotype has a handful of counts. V usage is TRBV2 and J usage is TRBJ1-5; weak D call: TRBD1 (6 bases). Per germline, CDR1 SNHLY and CDR2 FYNNEI. The V gene lost 4 bases and the J gene lost 5 bases, with 9 bases spanning the gap. This CDR3 has 13 amino acids. CDR3 loop: CASSVQGYQPQHF. CDR3 bases: TGTGCCAGCAGTGTACAGGGCTATCAGCCCCAGCATTTT.

In its sample, this clonotype was seen many times. This sequence joins TRBV12-3 or TRBV12-4 and TRBJ2-1, with 12 bases fitting TRBD2. There are 14 residues in the CDR3. J gave up 5 bases and V 9 bases, and 5 bases lay outside the gene matches. CDR3 nucleotides: TGTGCCAGTTCTCTAGCGGGGGGGGACAATGAGCAGTTCTTC. Translated, it gives CASSLAGGDNEQFF.

This clonotype was counted at least ten times. The chain carries TRBV5-1 and TRBJ2-7; 7 nucleotides align to TRBD1. CDR1 and CDR2 from the germline V gene are SGHRS and YFSETQ. V was clipped by 1 base and J by 2 bases; unmatched bases: 3. The CDR3 consists of 14 residues. The DNA for the CDR3 is TGCGCCAGCAGCTTGCAAGGGGGCGCCTACGAGCAGTACTTC. It encodes CASSLQGGAYEQYF.

Many counts were recorded for this clonotype. The genes are TRBV7-8 and TRBJ2-3; TRBD2 is a possible D gene (6 bases). The CDR3 consists of 14 residues. Trimming shortened V by 7 bases and J by 2 bases, and 13 bases separated the two germline ends. Germline V lookup: CDR1 SGHVS, CDR2 FQNEAQ. In DNA, the CDR3 is TGTGCCAGCATAGTGGGACTCAACACAGATACGCAGTATTTT. This translates into CASIVGLNTDTQYF.

This clonotype occurred a few times. The gene calls are TRBV10-3 and TRBJ2-2; 7 bases map to TRBD2. V dropped 2 bases and J dropped 3; count of bases not matched to a gene: 3. CDR1 and CDR2 from the germline V gene are ENHRY and SYGVKD. The CDR3 contains 15 residues. In nucleotides, the CDR3 is TGTGCCATCAGTGAGACGGGGGGATACACCGGGGAGCTGTTTTTT. Translating it yields CAISETGGYTGELFF.

This clonotype was observed at least ten times. V gene TRBV5-1 combines with J gene TRBJ1-5; TRBD1 is a possible D gene (6 bases). The CDR3 is made up of 14 amino acids. The V end was cut by 4 bases, the J end by 3 bases, with 11 bases between. CDR1 and CDR2 (germline): SGHRS, YFSETQ. CDR3 sequence reads: CASSPTGPNQPQHF. In DNA form, the CDR3 reads TGCGCCAGCAGCCCCACAGGGCCCAATCAGCCCCAGCATTTT.

This clonotype was counted between two and nine times. V usage is TRBV29-1 and J usage is TRBJ2-1; the D call may be TRBD1 or TRBD2 (5 bases each). CDR1 and CDR2 (germline): SQVTM, ANQGSEA. CDR3 size: 14 residues. The germline V and J ends were trimmed by 3 bases and 9 bases, with 18 bases remaining between them. CDR3 amino acids: CSVDLAPTRGEQFF. CDR3 sequence (DNA): TGCAGCGTTGACTTAGCGCCTACTAGGGGTGAGCAGTTCTTC.

This clonotype was picked up many times. This chain links TRBV12-3 or TRBV12-4 with TRBJ2-4, with D unclear. The ends were cut back, 6 bases at V and 3 bases at J, with 9 bases in the middle. The CDR3 extends over 13 amino acids. This CDR3 is CASRFRNKNIQYF. In DNA form, the CDR3 reads TGTGCCAGCAGGTTCAGGAACAAAAACATTCAGTACTTC.

This clonotype was observed a handful of times. The chain joins TRBV5-1 to TRBJ2-2; D is uncertain. The CDR3 spans 15 residues. Trimming left V 4 bases short and J 1 base short, with 11 bases between. CDR1 is SGHRS and CDR2 is YFSETQ in the germline V gene. In DNA form, the CDR3 reads TGCGCCAGCAGCCTAGGTTATATGAACACCGGGGAGCTGTTTTTT. It specifies CASSLGYMNTGELFF.

This clonotype has ten or more counts. The V gene is TRBV7-9, the J gene TRBJ2-5; TRBD1 matches at 11 bases. The CDR3 covers 16 residues. Germline loops: CDR1 SEHNR, CDR2 FQNEAQ (reference sequence). V gave up 0 bases and J gave up 5 bases; unmatched junction bases: 5. In DNA, the CDR3 is TGTGCCAGCAGCTTAGCCCCTGGGACAGGGGGGGAGACCCAGTACTTC. As protein: CASSLAPGTGGETQYF.

This clonotype was recorded at least ten times. V gene TRBV20-1 combines with J gene TRBJ2-7; D gene unclear. V lost 1 base to trimming and J lost 2 bases, with 12 bases between them. There are 14 residues in the CDR3. CDR1 is DFQATT, CDR2 SNEGSKA, per germline (reference sequence). The CDR3 bases are TGCAGTGCTAGAGTGCTGCGGACCACCTACGAGCAGTACTTC. Translated: CSARVLRTTYEQYF.

This clonotype was seen repeatedly, ten times or more. V is TRBV6-1 and J is TRBJ2-6; no definite D call. This CDR3 is built from 13 residues. The germline V and J ends were trimmed by 7 bases and 0 bases, with 4 bases remaining between them. The germline V gene has CDR1 MNHNS and CDR2 SASEGT. The CDR3 loop is CASNRSGANVLTF. The CDR3 coding sequence is TGTGCCAGCAACCGCTCTGGGGCCAACGTCCTGACTTTC.

Many counts were recorded for this clonotype. V and J are TRBV6-5 and TRBJ2-7; the D gene is possibly TRBD2 (6 bases). V was shortened by 5 bases and J by 3 bases, with 14 bases between the two germline ends. The CDR3 extends over 14 amino acids. The germline CDR1 and CDR2 sequences are MNHEY and SVGAGI. CDR3 protein: CASSTLAMIYEQYF. CDR3 bases: TGTGCCAGCAGTACACTAGCAATGATCTACGAGCAGTACTTC.